Below, 16 T cell receptor beta chains from the same sample are listed, as sequenced in a study of identifying expanded T cells in peripheral blood. The assay was immunoSEQ multiplex PCR, and TCRdb's table has in-frame clones only and misses some. The sample includes approximately 130,000 clones, approximately 88% seen only once; the top ten take 2.5% to 3.5%. Input material: blood. Receptors originate from a person between 18 and 75 years old in good health.

The rearrangement links TRBV9 to TRBJ1-1; 8 bases align to TRBD1. V shed 0 bases and J 6 bases; nucleotides not matched to a gene: 4. This CDR3 is built from 14 residues. CDR1 and CDR2 (germline): SGDLS, YYNGEE. CDR3 in amino acids: CASSVVSGGPEAFF. CDR3 DNA: TGTGCCAGCAGCGTAGTATCAGGGGGCCCTGAAGCTTTCTTT. Drawing the rest from reference TRBV9 and TRBJ1-1, the complete variable domain is DSGVTQTPKHLITATGQRVTLRCSPRSGDLSVYWYQQSLDQGLQFLIQYYNGEERAKGNILERFSAQQFPDLHSELNLSSLELGDSALYFCASSVVSGGPEAFFGQGTRLTVV.

The chain joins TRBV7-9 to TRBJ2-3; D is undetermined. The CDR3 has 15 residues. With 5 bases removed from V and 5 bases from J, the gap between germline ends came to 17 bases. CDR1 and CDR2 (germline): SEHNR, FQNEAQ (reference sequence). Written as DNA, the CDR3 is TGTGCCAGCAGCCCACCGGACCCAGTCAGAGATACGCAGTATTTT. It specifies CASSPPDPVRDTQYF. Together with reference TRBV7-9 and TRBJ2-3, the CDR3 gives the full variable domain: DTGVSQNPRHKITKRGQNVTFRCDPISEHNRLYWYRQTLGQGPEFLTYFQNEAQLEKSRLLSDRFSAERPKGSFSTLEIQRTEQGDSAMYLCASSPPDPVRDTQYFGPGTRLTVL.

The chain is built from TRBV6-5 and TRBJ1-4; D is uncertain. The V end lost 0 bases, the J end lost 5 bases, and 10 bases lay between the germline ends. The CDR3 runs to 15 residues. Germline CDR1 and CDR2: MNHEY and SVGAGI. CDR3 sequence reads: CASSYSGTVNEKLFF. The CDR3, as DNA: TGTGCCAGCAGTTACTCGGGCACTGTAAATGAAAAACTGTTTTTT.

On this clone itself: The identical CDR3 is also encoded by other nucleotide sequences in the sample. This chain joins TRBV6-5 and TRBJ1-4; unclear D gene. V was cut by 4 bases and J by 0 bases, with 9 bases left in between. This CDR3 has 15 amino acids. Germline V gene lookup returns CDR1 MNHEY and CDR2 SVGAGI. Written as DNA, the CDR3 is TGTGCCAGCAGTTCGGAAGGTGCAACTAATGAAAAACTGTTTTTT. It is translated as CASSSEGATNEKLFF.

This sequence joins TRBV7-9 and TRBJ1-2; weak D call: TRBD1 (5 bases). Trimming cost V 3 bases and J 8 bases, with 19 bases left between them. The CDR3 has 15 amino acids. Germline CDR1 SEHNR, CDR2 FQNEAQ (reference sequence). The CDR3 bases are TGTGCCAGCAGCTTGGGGGGTTCGAAGTTCGGAGGCTACACCTTC. Protein: CASSLGGSKFGGYTF.

The rearrangement uses TRBV28 and TRBJ2-2; D is ambiguous. Germline V gene data show CDR1 as MDHEN and CDR2 as SYDVKM. This CDR3 has 13 residues. Trimming removed 6 bases at V and 0 bases at J, with 5 bases between. DNA for the CDR3: TGTGCCAGCAGCACCCCGAACACCGGGGAGCTGTTTTTT. Translating it yields CASSTPNTGELFF.

V and J are TRBV7-6 and TRBJ1-1, with a tentative D call TRBD1 (5 bases). Trimming left V 4 bases short and J 0 bases short, with 18 bases between. Germline CDR1 is SGHVS and CDR2 is FNYEAQ. The CDR3 length is 17 residues. This CDR3 is CASSSYLGKTVNTEAFF. The CDR3 DNA reads as TGTGCCAGCAGCTCTTATCTGGGTAAGACAGTGAACACTGAAGCTTTCTTT.

This clone came up a few times. The V and J genes are TRBV29-1 and TRBJ1-6; the match to TRBD1 covers 7 bases. Losses at the gene ends were 5 bases for V and 8 bases for J; bases not matched to a gene: 6. The germline gives CDR1 SQVTM, CDR2 ANQGSEA. The CDR3 runs 13 residues. This chain's CDR3 is CSVLFDRDSPLHF. CDR3 DNA sequence: TGCAGCGTTCTTTTCGACAGGGATTCACCCCTCCACTTT.

The chain recombines TRBV5-4 with TRBJ2-5; no clear D. Trimming pared 4 bases from V and 5 bases from J, leaving 12 bases between. This CDR3 comprises 13 residues. CDR1 SGHNT and CDR2 YYREEE come from the germline V gene (reference sequence). The chain's CDR3 is CASSPSSEETQYF. CDR3 in DNA: TGTGCCAGCAGCCCCTCAAGCGAGGAGACCCAGTACTTC.

The chain employs TRBV11-3 and TRBJ2-7, with D possibly TRBD1 on 6 matching bases. The V gene lost 6 bases and the J gene lost 0 bases, with 12 bases spanning the gap. The CDR3 runs to 14 residues. CDR1 is SGHNT, CDR2 YENEEA, per germline. In nucleotides, the CDR3 is TGTGCCAGCAGTCAACAGGGAACCTCCTACGAGCAGTACTTC. It encodes CASSQQGTSYEQYF.

The rearrangement joins TRBV15 to TRBJ1-2, with D perhaps matching TRBD1 (5 bases). Germline loops: CDR1 LNHNV, CDR2 YYDKDF (reference sequence). Deletions cut 0 bases from V and 1 base from J, with 9 bases between. This CDR3 contains 15 residues. The CDR3 nucleotides are TGTGCCACCAGCAGAGATAAAGGGGTTAACTATGGCTACACCTTC. This translates into CATSRDKGVNYGYTF.

The chain combines TRBV29-1 with TRBJ2-5, with 9 bases matching TRBD2. CDR1 and CDR2 (germline): SQVTM, ANQGSEA. V lost 6 bases, J lost 4 bases, and 9 bases stayed unmatched. The CDR3 loop spans 14 amino acids. CDR3 protein: CSVTERGARETQYF. CDR3 nucleotides: TGCAGCGTCACCGAGCGGGGGGCCAGAGAGACCCAGTACTTC.

The count of this clone is one. The V call is TRBV4-1, the J call TRBJ2-7; 15 nucleotides line up with TRBD2. The CDR3 runs 17 residues. Trimming at V came to 3 bases and at J to 2 bases, leaving 5 bases not matched to a gene. The germline gives CDR1 MGHRA, CDR2 YSYEKL. The CDR3 here is CASSQGGLAGGPYEQYF. CDR3 coding DNA: TGCGCCAGCAGCCAGGGAGGACTAGCGGGGGGGCCCTACGAGCAGTACTTC.

This clone turned up a few times. The CDR3 here is CASSPQEDLSGNTIYF. The CDR3 DNA reads TGTGCCAGCTCACCACAGGAGGACCTCTCTGGAAACACCATATATTTT. This sequence joins TRBV18 and TRBJ1-3; D uncertain. The CDR3 runs to 16 residues. Per the germline V gene, CDR1 is KGHSH and CDR2 is LQKENI. V lost 1 base and J lost 0, with 10 bases in between.

The chain uses TRBV5-1 and TRBJ2-2; the D is unclear. The CDR3 is 16 residues long. V was shortened by 1 base and J by 0 bases, with 10 bases between the two germline ends. Germline CDR1 reads SGHRS; CDR2 reads YFSETQ. As DNA, the CDR3 is TGCGCCAGCAGCTTGTTGTCACAAACGAACACCGGGGAGCTGTTTTTT. Amino acids: CASSLLSQTNTGELFF.

This chain joins TRBV7-6 and TRBJ1-3; possible D gene TRBD1, 5 bases. V lost 0 bases and J 0 bases, leaving 9 bases between the germline ends. CDR1 SGHVS and CDR2 FNYEAQ come from the germline V gene. This CDR3 is built from 16 residues. The CDR3 DNA is TGTGCCAGCAGCTTAGCCGGGGACCACTCTGGAAACACCATATATTTT. Its translation is CASSLAGDHSGNTIYF.